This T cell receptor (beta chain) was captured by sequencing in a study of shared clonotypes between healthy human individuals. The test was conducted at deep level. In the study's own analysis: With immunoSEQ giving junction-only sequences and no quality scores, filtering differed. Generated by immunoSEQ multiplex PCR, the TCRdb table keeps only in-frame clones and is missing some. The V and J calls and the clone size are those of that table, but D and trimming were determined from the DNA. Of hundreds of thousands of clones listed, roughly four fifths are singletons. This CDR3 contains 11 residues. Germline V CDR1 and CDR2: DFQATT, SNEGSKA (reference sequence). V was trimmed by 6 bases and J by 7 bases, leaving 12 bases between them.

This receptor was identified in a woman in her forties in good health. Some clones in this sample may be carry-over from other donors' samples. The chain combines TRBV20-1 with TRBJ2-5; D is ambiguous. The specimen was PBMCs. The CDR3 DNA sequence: TGCAGTGCGTGGACGCGAGGGACCCAGTACTTC. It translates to CSAWTRGTQYF.